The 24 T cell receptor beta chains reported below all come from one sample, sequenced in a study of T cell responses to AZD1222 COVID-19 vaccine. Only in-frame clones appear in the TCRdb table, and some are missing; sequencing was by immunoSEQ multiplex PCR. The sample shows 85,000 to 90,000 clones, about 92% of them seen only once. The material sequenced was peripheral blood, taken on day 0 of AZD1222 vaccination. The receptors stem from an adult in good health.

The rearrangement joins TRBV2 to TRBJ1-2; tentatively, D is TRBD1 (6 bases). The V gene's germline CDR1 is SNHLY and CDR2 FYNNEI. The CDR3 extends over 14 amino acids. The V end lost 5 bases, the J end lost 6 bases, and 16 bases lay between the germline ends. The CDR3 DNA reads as TGTGCCAGCAGTCAGGGGACCCCGCAGGATGGCTACACCTTC. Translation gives CASSQGTPQDGYTF. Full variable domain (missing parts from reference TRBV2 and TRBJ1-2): EPEVTQTPSHQVTQMGQEVILRCVPISNHLYFYWYRQILGQKVEFLVSFYNNEISEKSEIFDDQFSVERPDGSNFTLKIRSTKLEDSAMYFCASSQGTPQDGYTFGSGTRLTVV.

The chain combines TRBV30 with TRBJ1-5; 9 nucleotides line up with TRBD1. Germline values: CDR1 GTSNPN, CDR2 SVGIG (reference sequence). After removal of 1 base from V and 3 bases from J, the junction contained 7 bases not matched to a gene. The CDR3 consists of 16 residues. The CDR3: CAWSGGQGSPNQPQHF. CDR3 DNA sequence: TGTGCCTGGAGTGGGGGACAGGGCAGCCCCAATCAGCCCCAGCATTTT.

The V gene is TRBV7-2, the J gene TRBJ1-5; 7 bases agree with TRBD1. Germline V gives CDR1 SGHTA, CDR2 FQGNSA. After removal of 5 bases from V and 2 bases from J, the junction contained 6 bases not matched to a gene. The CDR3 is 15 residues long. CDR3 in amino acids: CASSPQGGGNQPQHF. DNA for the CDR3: TGTGCCAGCAGCCCCCAGGGGGGAGGCAATCAGCCCCAGCATTTT.

The DNA of the CDR3 is TGTGCCAGCCGTGGGAGCGGGAGCAGGGATGAGCAGTTCTTC. Translation: CASRGSGSRDEQFF. V is TRBV3-1 (or the pseudogene TRBV3-2) and J is TRBJ2-1; 8 nucleotides match TRBD2. CDR1 and CDR2 (germline): LGHDT, YNNKEL (reference sequence). Germline trimming cut 8 bases from V and 8 bases from J; bases unmatched to any gene: 11. There are 14 residues in the CDR3.

The DNA for the CDR3 is TGTGCCAGTAGTATCGCAGGGAGGGGCACTGAAGCTTTCTTT. Translated: CASSIAGRGTEAFF. The chain links TRBV19 to TRBJ1-1; tentatively, D is TRBD1 (5 bases). CDR1 LNHDA and CDR2 SQIVND come from the germline V gene (reference sequence). This CDR3 comprises 14 residues. V was trimmed by 3 bases and J by 4 bases, leaving 12 bases between them.

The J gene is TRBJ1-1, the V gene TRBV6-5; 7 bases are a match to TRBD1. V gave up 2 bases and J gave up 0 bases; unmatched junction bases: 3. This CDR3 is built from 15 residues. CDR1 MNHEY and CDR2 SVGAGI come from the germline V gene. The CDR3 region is CASSYRGQLNTEAFF. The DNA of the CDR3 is TGTGCCAGCAGTTACCGGGGACAGCTGAACACTGAAGCTTTCTTT.

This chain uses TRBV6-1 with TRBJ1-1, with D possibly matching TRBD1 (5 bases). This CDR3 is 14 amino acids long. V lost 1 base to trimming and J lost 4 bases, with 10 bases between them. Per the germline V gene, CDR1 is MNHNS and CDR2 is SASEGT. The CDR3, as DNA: TGTGCCAGCAGTGAAGTGTTTGGGGGCACTGAAGCTTTCTTT. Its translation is CASSEVFGGTEAFF.

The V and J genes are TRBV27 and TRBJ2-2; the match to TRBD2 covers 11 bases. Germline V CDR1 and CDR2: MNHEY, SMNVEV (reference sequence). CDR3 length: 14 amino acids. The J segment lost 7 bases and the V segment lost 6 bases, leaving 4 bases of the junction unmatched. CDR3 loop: CASRPLAGDGELFF. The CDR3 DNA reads TGTGCCAGCAGACCACTAGCGGGAGACGGGGAGCTGTTTTTT.

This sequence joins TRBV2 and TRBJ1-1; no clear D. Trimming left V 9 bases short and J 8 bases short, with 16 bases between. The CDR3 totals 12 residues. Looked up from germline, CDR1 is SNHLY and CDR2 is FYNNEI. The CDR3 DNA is TGTGCCAGTAGAAAAAGGGAAGTAGAAGCTTTCTTT. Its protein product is CASRKREVEAFF.

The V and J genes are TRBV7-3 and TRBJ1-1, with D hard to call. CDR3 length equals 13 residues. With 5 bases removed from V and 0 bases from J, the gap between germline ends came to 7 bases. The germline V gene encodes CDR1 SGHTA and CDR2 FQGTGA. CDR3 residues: CASSPYLNTEAFF. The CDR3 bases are TGTGCCAGCAGCCCGTACTTGAACACTGAAGCTTTCTTT. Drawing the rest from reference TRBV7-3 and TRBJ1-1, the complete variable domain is GAGVSQTPSNKVTEKGKYVELRCDPISGHTALYWYRQSLGQGPEFLIYFQGTGAADDSGLPNDRFFAVRPEGSVSTLKIQRTERGDSAVYLCASSPYLNTEAFFGQGTRLTVV.

In nucleotides, the CDR3 is TGTGCCAGCAGCGGACAGGGGGCGCACCCCTATGGCTACACCTTC. It is translated as CASSGQGAHPYGYTF. The chain links TRBV5-4 to TRBJ1-2; 11 bases are shared with TRBD1. The CDR3 runs to 15 residues. The germline V gene encodes CDR1 SGHNT and CDR2 YYREEE (reference sequence). J was trimmed by 4 bases and V by 4 bases; bases with no gene match: 6.

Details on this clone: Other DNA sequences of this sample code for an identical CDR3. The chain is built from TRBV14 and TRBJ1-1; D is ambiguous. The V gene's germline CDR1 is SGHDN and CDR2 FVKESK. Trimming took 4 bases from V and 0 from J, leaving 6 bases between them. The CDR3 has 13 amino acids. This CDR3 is CASSPTMNTEAFF. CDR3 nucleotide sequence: TGTGCCAGCAGCCCGACTATGAACACTGAAGCTTTCTTT.

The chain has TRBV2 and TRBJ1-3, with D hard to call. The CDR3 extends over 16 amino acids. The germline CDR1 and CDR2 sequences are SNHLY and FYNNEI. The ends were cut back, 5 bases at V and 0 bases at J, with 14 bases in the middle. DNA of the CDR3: TGTGCCAGCAGTCAAGTGGTGACCAGCTCTGGAAACACCATATATTTT. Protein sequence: CASSQVVTSSGNTIYF.

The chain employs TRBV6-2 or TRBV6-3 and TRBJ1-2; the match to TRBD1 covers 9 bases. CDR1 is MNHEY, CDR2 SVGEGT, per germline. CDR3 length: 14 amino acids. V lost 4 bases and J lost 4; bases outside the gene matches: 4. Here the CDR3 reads CASSSGQGTYGYTF. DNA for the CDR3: TGTGCCAGCAGTTCGGGACAGGGAACCTATGGCTACACCTTC.

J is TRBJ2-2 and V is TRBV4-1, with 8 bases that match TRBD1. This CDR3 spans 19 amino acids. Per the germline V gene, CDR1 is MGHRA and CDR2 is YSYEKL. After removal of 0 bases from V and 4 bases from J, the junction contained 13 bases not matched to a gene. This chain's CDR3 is CASSQDARQGALGTGELFF. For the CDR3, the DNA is TGCGCCAGCAGCCAAGATGCTCGGCAGGGGGCGCTTGGCACCGGGGAGCTGTTTTTT.

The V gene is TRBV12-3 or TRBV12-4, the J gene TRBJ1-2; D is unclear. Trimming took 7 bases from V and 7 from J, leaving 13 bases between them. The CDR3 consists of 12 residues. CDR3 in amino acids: CASTTDRSGYTF. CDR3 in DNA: TGTGCCAGCACCACCGATCGATCTGGCTACACCTTC.

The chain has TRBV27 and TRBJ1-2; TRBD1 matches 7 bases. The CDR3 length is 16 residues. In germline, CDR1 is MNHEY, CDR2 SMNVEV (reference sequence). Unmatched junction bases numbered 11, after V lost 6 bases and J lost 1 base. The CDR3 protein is CASSAVQGGDNYGYTF. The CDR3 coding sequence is TGTGCCAGCAGCGCCGTTCAGGGGGGAGATAACTATGGCTACACCTTC.

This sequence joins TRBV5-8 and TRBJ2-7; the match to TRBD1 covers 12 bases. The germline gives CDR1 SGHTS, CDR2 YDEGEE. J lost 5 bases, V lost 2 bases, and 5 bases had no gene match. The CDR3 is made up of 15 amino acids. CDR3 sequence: CASSFMGQGANEQYF. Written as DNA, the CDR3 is TGTGCCAGCAGCTTTATGGGACAGGGGGCCAACGAGCAGTACTTC.

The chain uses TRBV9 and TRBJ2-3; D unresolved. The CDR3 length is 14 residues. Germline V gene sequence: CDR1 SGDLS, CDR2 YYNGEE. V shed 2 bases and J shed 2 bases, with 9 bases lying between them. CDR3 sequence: CASSVDGLTDTQYF. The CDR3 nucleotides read TGTGCCAGCAGCGTGGACGGCCTCACAGATACGCAGTATTTT.

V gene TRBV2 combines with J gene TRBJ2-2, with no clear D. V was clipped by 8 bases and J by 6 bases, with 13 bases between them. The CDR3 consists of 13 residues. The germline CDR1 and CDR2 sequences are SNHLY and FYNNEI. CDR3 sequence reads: CASGRHDAGELFF. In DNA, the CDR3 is TGTGCCAGCGGTCGGCACGACGCCGGGGAGCTGTTTTTT. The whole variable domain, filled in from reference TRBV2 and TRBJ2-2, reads EPEVTQTPSHQVTQMGQEVILRCVPISNHLYFYWYRQILGQKVEFLVSFYNNEISEKSEIFDDQFSVERPDGSNFTLKIRSTKLEDSAMYFCASGRHDAGELFFGEGSRLTVL.

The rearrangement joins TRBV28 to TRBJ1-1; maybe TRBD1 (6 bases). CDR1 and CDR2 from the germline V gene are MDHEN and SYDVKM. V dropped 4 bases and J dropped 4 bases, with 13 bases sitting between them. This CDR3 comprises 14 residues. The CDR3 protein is CASSSQGSVTEAFF. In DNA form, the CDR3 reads TGTGCCAGCAGTTCCCAGGGGTCGGTCACTGAAGCTTTCTTT.

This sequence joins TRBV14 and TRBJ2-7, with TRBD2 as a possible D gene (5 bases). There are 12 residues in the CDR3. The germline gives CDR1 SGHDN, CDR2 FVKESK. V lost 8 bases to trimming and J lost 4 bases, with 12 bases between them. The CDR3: CASRGRAYEQYF. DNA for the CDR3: TGTGCCAGCCGAGGGCGGGCGTACGAGCAGTACTTC.

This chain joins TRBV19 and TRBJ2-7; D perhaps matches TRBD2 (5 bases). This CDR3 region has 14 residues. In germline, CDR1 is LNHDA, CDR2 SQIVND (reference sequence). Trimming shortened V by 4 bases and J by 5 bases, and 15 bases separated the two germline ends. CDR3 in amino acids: CASSRGPLLDEQYF. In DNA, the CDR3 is TGTGCCAGTAGTAGAGGGCCGCTACTCGACGAGCAGTACTTC.

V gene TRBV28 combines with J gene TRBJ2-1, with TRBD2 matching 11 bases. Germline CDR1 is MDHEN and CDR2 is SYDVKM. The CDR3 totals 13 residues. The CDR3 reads CVAGTSGYNEQFF. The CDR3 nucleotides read TGTGTAGCCGGGACTAGCGGCTACAATGAGCAGTTCTTC.